The 8 T cell receptor beta chains below come from one sample, sequenced in a study of cytomegalovirus exposure and HLA in healthy donors. Some clones are missing from TCRdb's copy, which holds only in-frame ones; the method was immunoSEQ multiplex PCR. The profile shows some 330,000 clones, 75% to 90% of them singletons. Material: PBMCs. The origin of the receptors is a woman in her late teens or twenties in good health and CMV-seronegative.

V usage is TRBV6-5 and J usage is TRBJ1-2; D may be TRBD1 (6 bases). V was trimmed by 6 bases and J by 2 bases, leaving 10 bases between them. Germline-derived CDR1 and CDR2 are MNHEY and SVGAGI. The CDR3 consists of 13 residues. The CDR3 coding sequence is TGTGCCAGCAGGCGGACAGTGAACTATGGCTACACCTTC. Translating it yields CASRRTVNYGYTF.

This clone has a handful of counts. J is TRBJ2-1 and V is TRBV27; weak D call: TRBD1 (5 bases). The ends were cut back, 4 bases at V and 12 bases at J, with 22 bases in the middle. The CDR3 extends over 15 amino acids. Germline V gene lookup returns CDR1 MNHEY and CDR2 SMNVEV (reference sequence). Written as DNA, the CDR3 is TGTGCCAGCAGTTCCCTTGGTGCAGGGATAATCGCGCAGTTCTTC. It yields the protein CASSSLGAGIIAQFF.

This clone was seen a few times. The chain links TRBV6-1 to TRBJ2-2; 14 nucleotides align to TRBD2. Trimming removed 4 bases from V and 6 bases from J; junction bases left unmatched: 10. Germline V gene sequence: CDR1 MNHNS, CDR2 SASEGT. The CDR3 runs 18 residues. CDR3 sequence (DNA): TGTGCCAGCAGTGGACTCGGGACTAGCGGGAGTGCATCCGGGGAGCTGTTTTTT. Translated: CASSGLGTSGSASGELFF.

The chain is built from TRBV27 and TRBJ2-7, with a weak D call TRBD2 (6 bases). Looked up from germline, CDR1 is MNHEY and CDR2 is SMNVEV (reference sequence). The length of the CDR3 is 13 residues. V was pared by 8 bases and J by 2 bases, with 13 bases between. The CDR3, as DNA: TGTGCCAGCGCTTGGGGGGTAACCTACGAGCAGTACTTC. Translated: CASAWGVTYEQYF.

The chain is built from TRBV9 and TRBJ2-5; 11 nucleotides line up with TRBD2. Germline V gives CDR1 SGDLS, CDR2 YYNGEE. Germline trimming cut 4 bases from V and 6 bases from J; bases unmatched to any gene: 8. This CDR3 region has 15 residues. The CDR3 reads CASSPTSGSWKTQYF. The DNA of the CDR3 is TGTGCCAGCAGCCCAACTAGCGGGAGTTGGAAGACCCAGTACTTC.

This chain's CDR3 is CASSGRMTDTQYF. In DNA, the CDR3 is TGTGCCAGCTCAGGGAGGATGACAGATACGCAGTATTTT. The gene calls are TRBV18 and TRBJ2-3; possible D gene TRBD2, 6 bases. The germline CDR1 and CDR2 sequences are KGHSH and LQKENI. V shed 5 bases and J shed 3 bases, with 9 bases lying between them. This CDR3 has 13 residues. Filled out from reference TRBV18 and TRBJ2-3, the complete variable domain reads NAGVMQNPRHLVRRRGQEARLRCSPMKGHSHVYWYRQLPEEGLKFMVYLQKENIIDESGMPKERFSAEFPKEGPSILRIQQVVRGDSAAYFCASSGRMTDTQYFGPGTRLTVL.

The chain couples TRBV28 to TRBJ1-5, with D unclear. V was cut by 11 bases and J by 5 bases, with 13 bases left in between. The CDR3 is made up of 12 amino acids. The germline gives CDR1 MDHEN, CDR2 SYDVKM. CDR3 protein: CAASGADQPQHF. Here the CDR3 DNA reads TGTGCCGCCTCGGGTGCGGATCAGCCCCAGCATTTT.

The rearrangement links TRBV2 to TRBJ2-5; weak D call: TRBD2 (6 bases). Germline CDR1 SNHLY, CDR2 FYNNEI. V gave up 7 bases and J gave up 5 bases, with 14 bases separating them. The CDR3 is 13 amino acids. CDR3 sequence reads: CASNQRVGETQYF. CDR3 in DNA: TGTGCCAGCAACCAGCGGGTGGGGGAGACCCAGTACTTC.